This TCR beta chain was retrieved from a study of cytomegalovirus exposure and HLA in healthy donors. PCR used 60 Vbeta primers and 13 Jbeta primers. Data came from immunoSEQ multiplex PCR; TCRdb stores just in-frame clones and leaves some out. The sample includes hundreds of thousands of clones, roughly 91% of them seen just once. CDR1 and CDR2 (germline): MRHNA, SNTAGT. The CDR3 runs to 18 residues. With 2 bases clipped from V and 0 bases from J, the junction kept 10 bases outside the gene matches. The rearrangement uses TRBV6-4 and TRBJ1-5, with 7 positions matching TRBD1. The TCR originated in a woman in her late teens or twenties in good health and CMV-seronegative. Sequencing was done on a sample of PBMCs. The CDR3: CASSDRGPTGVSNQPQHF. CDR3 nucleotide sequence: TGTGCCAGCAGTGACCGAGGTCCCACAGGGGTTAGCAATCAGCCCCAGCATTTT.